The 18 T cell receptor beta chains in this list originate from one sample, sequenced in a study of CD8+ T cells in alopecia areata. Noted treatment: oral pan-JAK inhibitor, 5-10 mg twice daily. RNA was isolated and reverse transcribed to cDNA, the sequencing template. Only in-frame clones appear in the TCRdb table, and some are missing; sequencing was by immunoSEQ multiplex PCR. This table holds some 96,000 clones, roughly three fifths found once. The sequencing used CD8+ T cells sorted from blood, collected at week 4, from a patient treated with tofacitinib. The source is a human donor with alopecia areata.

The V call is TRBV9, the J call TRBJ2-1, with TRBD2 matching 8 bases. Germline CDR1 is SGDLS and CDR2 is YYNGEE. J gave up 4 bases and V 4 bases, and 4 bases lay outside the gene matches. This CDR3 is 14 amino acids long. The CDR3 reads CASSSGTSYNEQFF. The CDR3 DNA sequence: TGTGCCAGCAGCTCCGGGACTAGTTACAATGAGCAGTTCTTC.

The chain recombines TRBV7-6 with TRBJ2-7; 8 bases agree with TRBD1. This CDR3 has 14 amino acids. Germline V gives CDR1 SGHVS, CDR2 FNYEAQ. J lost 4 bases, V lost 5 bases, and 7 bases had no gene match. The chain's CDR3 is CASSLGTGPYEQYF. CDR3 in DNA: TGTGCCAGCAGCCTAGGGACAGGTCCGTACGAGCAGTACTTC.

The CDR3 bases are TGTGCCAGCAGCTTATCCAATCAGCCCCAGCATTTT. Translation: CASSLSNQPQHF. V and J are TRBV7-9 and TRBJ1-5, with unresolved D. Looked up from germline, CDR1 is SEHNR and CDR2 is FQNEAQ (reference sequence). The CDR3 extends over 12 amino acids. V shed 2 bases and J shed 3 bases, with 2 bases lying between them.

This clone was found a few times. The chain recombines TRBV9 with TRBJ1-5; D not certain. Germline V gives CDR1 SGDLS, CDR2 YYNGEE. Deletions cut 0 bases from V and 1 base from J, with 8 bases between. The CDR3 runs 15 residues. Written as DNA, the CDR3 is TGTGCCAGCAGCGTAGATGGAGGAAGCAATCAGCCCCAGCATTTT. Residues: CASSVDGGSNQPQHF.

The chain joins TRBV7-9 to TRBJ2-2; D not certain. V lost 2 bases, J lost 0 bases, and 4 bases lay in between. Germline CDR1 and CDR2: SEHNR and FQNEAQ (reference sequence). The CDR3 is 14 amino acids. CDR3 bases: TGTGCCAGCAGCTTACAAACGAACACCGGGGAGCTGTTTTTT. It encodes CASSLQTNTGELFF.

The gene calls are TRBV5-6 and TRBJ2-1; D is uncertain. Germline-derived CDR1 and CDR2 are SGHDT and YYEEEE. The CDR3 extends over 14 amino acids. V shed 0 bases and J shed 5 bases, with 9 bases lying between them. The CDR3 region is CASSLGVSHNEQFF. DNA of the CDR3: TGTGCCAGCAGCTTGGGCGTCAGTCACAATGAGCAGTTCTTC.

The gene calls are TRBV29-1 and TRBJ2-5, with 10 nucleotides matching TRBD2. This CDR3 region has 15 residues. Per germline, CDR1 SQVTM and CDR2 ANQGSEA. V was pared by 1 base and J by 2 bases, with 4 bases of the junction left unmatched. For the CDR3, the DNA is TGCAGCGTTGAAGGACTAGCGGGCGCGCAAGAGACCCAGTACTTC. Translating it yields CSVEGLAGAQETQYF.

The chain couples TRBV7-9 to TRBJ1-6, with 8 bases aligning to TRBD1. The CDR3 extends over 15 amino acids. Germline assignment: CDR1 SEHNR and CDR2 FQNEAQ (reference sequence). V was pared by 5 bases and J by 10 bases, with 10 bases of the junction left unmatched. The CDR3 protein is CASSQQGDWNSPLHF. As DNA, the CDR3 is TGTGCCAGCAGCCAACAGGGGGATTGGAACTCACCCCTCCACTTT.

J is TRBJ2-4 and V is TRBV2; TRBD2 aligns across 8 bases. V shed 8 bases, J shed 0 bases, and the junction held 12 bases outside the gene matches. Germline-derived CDR1 and CDR2 are SNHLY and FYNNEI. The CDR3 contains 17 residues. Here the CDR3 DNA reads TGTGCCAGCTGCGAAGGACTAGCTGATATAGCCAAAAACATTCAGTACTTC. Its translation is CASCEGLADIAKNIQYF. The whole variable domain, filled in from reference TRBV2 and TRBJ2-4, reads EPEVTQTPSHQVTQMGQEVILRCVPISNHLYFYWYRQILGQKVEFLVSFYNNEISEKSEIFDDQFSVERPDGSNFTLKIRSTKLEDSAMYFCASCEGLADIAKNIQYFGAGTRLSVL.

The gene calls are TRBV29-1 and TRBJ1-4; maybe TRBD1 (6 bases). Trimming cost V 6 bases and J 6 bases, with 14 bases left between them. CDR3 length: 13 residues. From germline, CDR1 is SQVTM and CDR2 ANQGSEA. CDR3 sequence (DNA): TGCAGCGTACCACAGGGTTATGATGAAAAACTGTTTTTT. Its protein is CSVPQGYDEKLFF.

The rearrangement joins TRBV7-2 to TRBJ2-7, with D unresolved. The CDR3 totals 13 residues. In germline, CDR1 is SGHTA, CDR2 FQGNSA. V lost 5 bases, J lost 0 bases, and 8 bases lay in between. As DNA, the CDR3 is TGTGCCAGCAGCCCTGAAAGCTCCTACGAGCAGTACTTC. Residues: CASSPESSYEQYF.

The chain employs TRBV4-1 and TRBJ2-1; 7 bases line up with TRBD1. CDR3 size: 15 residues. Per germline, CDR1 MGHRA and CDR2 YSYEKL. V lost 2 bases to trimming and J lost 2 bases; unmatched junction nucleotides: 3. The CDR3 is CASSQITGAYNEQFF. CDR3 coding DNA: TGCGCCAGCAGCCAAATTACAGGGGCCTACAATGAGCAGTTCTTC.

The rearrangement uses TRBV27 and TRBJ2-1; a weak D match, TRBD2 (6 bases). This CDR3 is 15 amino acids long. Germline loops: CDR1 MNHEY, CDR2 SMNVEV (reference sequence). V lost 3 bases and J 2 bases, leaving 11 bases between the germline ends. In DNA, the CDR3 is TGTGCCAGCAGTTTCACTAGCATCGCCTACAATGAGCAGTTCTTC. As protein: CASSFTSIAYNEQFF.

This clone was detected only a few times. This chain connects TRBV13 to TRBJ1-5, with a weak D call TRBD1 (5 bases). Germline V gene data show CDR1 as PRHDT and CDR2 as FYEKMQ (reference sequence). V dropped 2 bases and J dropped 5 bases, with 7 bases sitting between them. The CDR3 spans 13 residues. The CDR3 bases are TGTGCCAGCAGCTTATTGGGGGATCAGCCCCAGCATTTT. It is translated as CASSLLGDQPQHF.

Details on this clone: At one end, the junction sequence differs from germline, possibly due to a read error. J is TRBJ1-1 and V is TRBV27; D perhaps matches TRBD1 (6 bases). This CDR3 comprises 13 residues. Germline lookup yields CDR1 MNHEY and CDR2 SMNVEV (reference sequence). The CDR3 sequence is CASSLFEGQGLIF. The CDR3 region has the DNA TGTGCCAGCAGTTTATTCGAGGGTCAGGGGCTGATCTTT.

This chain connects TRBV6-6 to TRBJ1-2; TRBD1 aligns across 7 bases. Germline V gene data show CDR1 as MNHNY and CDR2 as SVGAGI (reference sequence). Trimming at V came to 5 bases and at J to 4 bases, leaving 4 bases not matched to a gene. CDR3 length: 13 residues. CDR3 DNA sequence: TGTGCCAGCAGTGCGACAGGGACCTATGGCTACACCTTC. Translation: CASSATGTYGYTF.

This clone appeared once. The chain links TRBV4-1 to TRBJ1-5; tentative D call: TRBD1 (5 bases). The germline V and J ends were trimmed by 0 bases and 6 bases, with 15 bases remaining between them. The CDR3 length is 16 residues. The germline CDR1 and CDR2 sequences are MGHRA and YSYEKL. The CDR3 sequence is CASSQEAGCSGQPQHF. In DNA form, the CDR3 reads TGCGCCAGCAGCCAAGAAGCAGGGTGTAGCGGTCAGCCCCAGCATTTT.

The V gene is TRBV1, the J gene TRBJ2-5; TRBD2 is the table's D call and was not checked against the DNA. TRBV1 is noted as a pseudogene. This CDR3 spans 16 amino acids. CDR3 nucleotides: TGCACCAGCAGCCAAGGTAGCGGGAAGCTTAAAGAGACCCAGTACTTC. It codes for CTSSQGSGKLKETQYF.